This note documents a single TCR beta chain sequence. Its antigen is unidentified. Trimming stripped 7 bases from V and 2 bases from J, with 18 bases between. Germline CDR1 is MNHNS and CDR2 is SASEGT. There are 15 residues in the CDR3. The data were taken from a study of shared clonotypes between healthy human individuals. CD8 memory was a combination that joined CD45RO+ cells with CCR7-negative CD45RA+ TemRA cells. General study points: Rarefaction exposed incomplete sorted-subset sequencing despite large depth. On the whole, naive subsets had larger estimated richness than memory subsets had. Shared across several donors were approximately 5% of the naive CD4 clonotypes.

Profiling relied on immunoSEQ multiplex PCR, and the TCRdb table lists in-frame clones only, not all of them. The sample lists roughly 110,000 clones, about 71% occurring once. Sequencing used memory CD8+ T cells sorted from blood. Regarding subset: CD45RO+ cells pooled with CCR7-negative TemRA cells. The gene calls are TRBV6-1 and TRBJ2-7; maybe TRBD1 (6 bases). The TCR comes from a woman between 25 and 40 years old in good health. CDR3 DNA: TGTGCCAGCACCGAAGTATGGGGGCCGACCTACGAGCAGTACTTC. This sequence encodes CASTEVWGPTYEQYF.